The rows below give T cell receptor beta chains drawn from one sample of a study of control samples from healthy donors and cancer patients. Using immunoSEQ multiplex PCR, the repertoire was profiled, and TCRdb retains in-frame clones only, with some absent. The table includes about 86,000 clones, 85% to 95% detected once. Sample: blood. Receptor source: a woman aged 30 to 39 in good health. Both conserved end residues are part of each CDR3. The order of the fields is CDR3 protein, CDR3 DNA, CDR3 length, D gene, J gene, V gene. The D gene is left open where the match is weak.

CDR3 protein: CASGLGEGAYGYTF
CDR3 DNA: TGTGCCAGCGGCCTGGGAGAGGGAGCCTATGGCTACACCTTC
CDR3 length: 14
D gene: -
J gene: TRBJ1-2
V gene: TRBV5-4

CDR3 protein: CASSYRGIGETQYF
CDR3 DNA: TGTGCCAGCAGTTATAGGGGAATCGGAGAGACCCAGTACTTC
CDR3 length: 14
D gene: -
J gene: TRBJ2-5
V gene: TRBV27

CDR3 protein: CASSMVGRGYGYTF
CDR3 DNA: TGTGCCAGTAGTATGGTCGGCAGGGGTTATGGCTACACCTTC
CDR3 length: 14
D gene: -
J gene: TRBJ1-2
V gene: TRBV19

CDR3 protein: CASSPRTSGRSSYNEQFF
CDR3 DNA: TGTGCCAGCAGCCCCCGGACTAGCGGGAGGTCCTCCTACAATGAGCAGTTCTTC
CDR3 length: 18
D gene: TRBD2
J gene: TRBJ2-1
V gene: TRBV11-2

CDR3 protein: CASSQVGRTMNTEAFF
CDR3 DNA: TGCGCCAGCAGCCAAGTGGGGCGGACAATGAACACTGAAGCTTTCTTT
CDR3 length: 16
D gene: -
J gene: TRBJ1-1
V gene: TRBV4-1

CDR3 protein: CASSVDRMGDTQYF
CDR3 DNA: TGTGCCAGCAGCGTAGATAGGATGGGCGATACGCAGTATTTT
CDR3 length: 14
D gene: -
J gene: TRBJ2-3
V gene: TRBV9

CDR3 protein: CASSLTRANEKLFF
CDR3 DNA: TGTGCCAGCAGTTTAACCCGGGCTAATGAAAAACTGTTTTTT
CDR3 length: 14
D gene: -
J gene: TRBJ1-4
V gene: TRBV27

CDR3 protein: CSVAKGPEAFF
CDR3 DNA: TGCAGCGTGGCCAAGGGCCCTGAAGCTTTCTTT
CDR3 length: 11
D gene: -
J gene: TRBJ1-1
V gene: TRBV29-1

CDR3 protein: CASSKSGEKTQYF
CDR3 DNA: TGTGCCAGCAGTAAATCGGGTGAAAAGACCCAGTACTTC
CDR3 length: 13
D gene: -
J gene: TRBJ2-5
V gene: TRBV27

CDR3 protein: CAWSVARQGNTGELFF
CDR3 DNA: TGTGCCTGGAGTGTAGCTCGACAGGGGAACACCGGGGAGCTGTTTTTT
CDR3 length: 16
D gene: TRBD1
J gene: TRBJ2-2
V gene: TRBV30

CDR3 protein: CASSPNAEYYGYTF
CDR3 DNA: TGTGCCAGCAGCCCAAACGCCGAATACTATGGCTACACCTTC
CDR3 length: 14
D gene: -
J gene: TRBJ1-2
V gene: TRBV3-1/TRBV3-2